Following are 25 T cell receptor beta chains from one sample sequenced in a study of cytomegalovirus exposure and HLA in healthy donors. The primer mix had 60 Vbeta and 13 Jbeta primers. Assay used: immunoSEQ multiplex PCR; TCRdb lists only in-frame clones, some missing. The sample lists almost 85,000 clones; around 80% were seen once. The specimen was PBMCs. All receptors come from a male donor in good health and CMV-seropositive.

The V and J genes are TRBV10-2 and TRBJ2-7; D perhaps matches TRBD1 (5 bases). From germline, CDR1 is WSHSY and CDR2 SAAADI. The CDR3 extends over 16 amino acids. The V end lost 3 bases, the J end lost 5 bases, and 20 bases lay between the germline ends. CDR3 sequence: CASSDRAGRLGNEQYF. CDR3 bases: TGCGCCAGCAGTGATCGAGCAGGGCGACTTGGGAACGAGCAGTACTTC.

V usage is TRBV30 and J usage is TRBJ2-2; possibly TRBD2 for D (6 bases). Germline V gene lookup returns CDR1 GTSNPN and CDR2 SVGIG (reference sequence). The CDR3 spans 15 residues. Trimming removed 3 bases from V and 5 bases from J, with 16 bases in between. The CDR3 is CAWSPGTFVTGELFF. In DNA form, the CDR3 reads TGTGCCTGGAGCCCAGGGACTTTTGTGACCGGGGAGCTGTTTTTT.

The chain links TRBV28 to TRBJ2-2; D is ambiguous. The V gene's germline CDR1 is MDHEN and CDR2 SYDVKM. The CDR3 covers 14 residues. Trimming shortened V by 3 bases and J by 3 bases, and 8 bases separated the two germline ends. The CDR3 protein is CASSFRVDTGELFF. The CDR3, as DNA: TGTGCCAGCAGTTTTCGGGTGGACACCGGGGAGCTGTTTTTT.

This clone appeared a few times. This rearrangement joins TRBV5-4 to TRBJ1-5; D is possibly TRBD1 (5 bases). Trimming removed 0 bases at V and 5 bases at J, with 15 bases between. The length of the CDR3 is 16 residues. Germline assignment: CDR1 SGHNT and CDR2 YYREEE (reference sequence). In DNA, the CDR3 is TGTGCCAGCAGCTTGGTTGGGGCGCCGGGAGATCAGCCCCAGCATTTT. It is translated as CASSLVGAPGDQPQHF.

The chain has TRBV27 and TRBJ2-7; D is undetermined. The CDR3 runs 15 residues. The V end was cut by 6 bases, the J end by 1 base, with 16 bases between. CDR1 MNHEY and CDR2 SMNVEV come from the germline V gene (reference sequence). This CDR3 reads CASSRDMFGSYEQYF. CDR3 DNA: TGTGCCAGCAGCCGAGATATGTTTGGTTCCTACGAGCAGTACTTC.

The J gene is TRBJ2-1, the V gene TRBV28; 8 bases fit TRBD2. The CDR3 covers 17 residues. Germline CDR1 and CDR2: MDHEN and SYDVKM. J was trimmed by 6 bases and V by 5 bases; bases with no gene match: 15. This CDR3 reads CASSRPLGAGVGNEQFF. Here the CDR3 DNA reads TGTGCCAGCAGTCGCCCATTAGGAGCGGGAGTCGGCAATGAGCAGTTCTTC.

The J gene is TRBJ1-4, the V gene TRBV5-4; possible D gene TRBD1, 6 bases. V shed 4 bases and J shed 8 bases, with 18 bases lying between them. The V gene's germline CDR1 is SGHNT and CDR2 YYREEE (reference sequence). CDR3 length equals 15 residues. CDR3 protein: CASSETAGVGEKLFF. The CDR3 region has the DNA TGTGCCAGCAGCGAAACTGCAGGGGTGGGGGAAAAACTGTTTTTT.

As DNA, the CDR3 is TGTGCTAGTGGTTCCTCTACCGTCAACTATGGCTACACCTTC. This codes for CASGSSTVNYGYTF. This chain joins TRBV12-5 and TRBJ1-2; the D is unclear. The CDR3 totals 14 residues. The V and J ends lost 4 bases and 2 bases respectively, with 11 bases between them. CDR1 is LGHNT, CDR2 FRNRAP, per germline.

For the CDR3, the DNA is TGCGCCAGCAGCCCCCGTGTCCCTAGCTTTTTCCCAGATACGCAGTATTTT. It translates to CASSPRVPSFFPDTQYF. This chain joins TRBV4-1 and TRBJ2-3; tentatively, D is TRBD2 (5 bases). V was cut by 4 bases and J by 4 bases, with 21 bases left in between. Looked up from germline, CDR1 is MGHRA and CDR2 is YSYEKL. The CDR3 is 17 amino acids.

This chain links TRBV5-4 with TRBJ2-2; 14 positions match TRBD2. With V trimmed by 3 bases and J by 7 bases, 8 bases remained unmatched. CDR3 length: 17 amino acids. Looked up from germline, CDR1 is SGHNT and CDR2 is YYREEE (reference sequence). CDR3 coding DNA: TGTGCCAGCAGCTCCGGGACTAGCGGGAGAACCGGCGGGGAGCTGTTTTTT. Translated, it gives CASSSGTSGRTGGELFF.

The chain employs TRBV10-3 and TRBJ1-2, with 9 nucleotides matching TRBD1. Germline CDR1 and CDR2: ENHRY and SYGVKD. There are 14 residues in the CDR3. Germline trimming cut 6 bases from V and 6 bases from J; bases unmatched to any gene: 8. CDR3 bases: TGTGCCATCAGCCAGGACAGGGGAAGAGATGGCTACACCTTC. It codes for CAISQDRGRDGYTF.

The V call is TRBV2, the J call TRBJ2-1; 7 positions agree with TRBD2. Germline CDR1 SNHLY, CDR2 FYNNEI. The CDR3 has 15 residues. Trimming took 7 bases from V and 6 from J; bases not matched to a gene: 12. CDR3 sequence: CASKIRRELSNEQFF. The DNA for the CDR3 is TGTGCCAGCAAGATACGGCGGGAGTTATCCAATGAGCAGTTCTTC.

This clone has a handful of counts. CDR3 loop: CASSRGQASQETQYF. For the CDR3, the DNA is TGTGCCAGCAGCCGGGGACAGGCGTCCCAAGAGACCCAGTACTTC. The rearrangement links TRBV6-5 to TRBJ2-5, with 8 bases that match TRBD1. This CDR3 contains 15 residues. Germline loops: CDR1 MNHEY, CDR2 SVGAGI. V shed 6 bases and J 1 base; nucleotides not matched to a gene: 7.

The V gene is TRBV4-2, the J gene TRBJ2-1; 11 nucleotides match TRBD2. Losses at the gene ends were 4 bases for V and 1 base for J; bases not matched to a gene: 3. Germline values: CDR1 LGHNA, CDR2 YNFKEQ. CDR3 length equals 16 residues. The CDR3: CASSPGTSGSYNEQFF. DNA of the CDR3: TGTGCCAGCAGCCCTGGGACTAGCGGATCCTACAATGAGCAGTTCTTC.

V gene TRBV5-6 combines with J gene TRBJ2-2; 8 bases agree with TRBD2. Unmatched junction bases numbered 9, after V lost 4 bases and J lost 4 bases. The V gene's germline CDR1 is SGHDT and CDR2 YYEEEE. The CDR3 is 16 amino acids. The DNA for the CDR3 is TGTGCCAGCAGCCCCCAGCGGGGGCTCGGCACCGGGGAGCTGTTTTTT. Amino acids: CASSPQRGLGTGELFF. Filled out from reference TRBV5-6 and TRBJ2-2, the complete variable domain reads DAGVTQSPTHLIKTRGQQVTLRCSPKSGHDTVSWYQQALGQGPQFIFQYYEEEERQRGNFPDRFSGHQFPNYSSELNVNALLLGDSALYLCASSPQRGLGTGELFFGEGSRLTVL.

This clone was detected only once. This chain uses TRBV15 with TRBJ1-2, with D unclear. V was pared by 0 bases and J by 8 bases, with 7 bases between. The CDR3 loop spans 12 amino acids. Per germline, CDR1 LNHNV and CDR2 YYDKDF (reference sequence). The CDR3 DNA reads TGTGCCACCAGCAGAGATTCGGGGGGCTACACCTTC. Protein sequence: CATSRDSGGYTF.

In nucleotides, the CDR3 is TGTGCCAGCAGCTCGGGACAGAATGAGCAGTTCTTC. As protein: CASSSGQNEQFF. This chain links TRBV11-3 with TRBJ2-1, with TRBD1 identical over 7 bases. This CDR3 has 12 amino acids. Germline V lookup: CDR1 SGHNT, CDR2 YENEEA. The V segment lost 4 bases and the J segment 7 bases; nucleotides outside the gene matches: 1.

The chain recombines TRBV6-6 with TRBJ2-7; 7 bases match TRBD1. The trim removed 2 bases at V and 2 bases at J, leaving 3 bases unmatched. This CDR3 contains 14 residues. Germline V gene sequence: CDR1 MNHNY, CDR2 SVGAGI (reference sequence). The CDR3 DNA reads TGTGCCAGCAGTTACGGGACAGCAGCCTACGAGCAGTACTTC. This gives the protein CASSYGTAAYEQYF.

The rearrangement uses TRBV12-2 and TRBJ1-5; TRBD1 is taken as the D call from the table, unchecked against the DNA. TRBV12-2 is listed as a pseudogene. The CDR3 loop spans 15 amino acids. CDR3: CASRLGTDSNQPQHF. Here the CDR3 DNA reads TGTGCAAGTCGCCTCGGGACAGATAGCAATCAGCCCCAGCATTTT.

V and J are TRBV5-6 and TRBJ2-3; 8 bases map to TRBD2. This CDR3 region has 12 residues. Germline CDR1 and CDR2: SGHDT and YYEEEE. The ends lost 2 bases at V and 11 bases at J; junction bases unmatched: 4. CDR3 sequence (DNA): TGTGCCAGCAGCTTAAGCGGGAGTTTGCAGTATTTT. This codes for CASSLSGSLQYF.

The J gene is TRBJ2-2, the V gene TRBV15, with D tentatively TRBD1 (6 bases). The CDR3 length is 17 residues. Germline CDR1 LNHNV, CDR2 YYDKDF (reference sequence). The germline V and J ends were trimmed by 3 bases and 1 base, with 15 bases remaining between them. CDR3 residues: CATSSVWGQLNTGELFF. The DNA of the CDR3 is TGTGCCACCAGCAGTGTATGGGGACAATTGAACACCGGGGAGCTGTTTTTT.

The gene calls are TRBV25-1 and TRBJ2-1, with a weak D call TRBD2 (7 bases). This CDR3 is built from 16 residues. With 7 bases removed from V and 5 bases from J, the gap between germline ends came to 21 bases. The germline gives CDR1 MGHDK, CDR2 SYGVNS. The CDR3 nucleotides read TGTGCCAGCACTGGGGGGGGCCTAGGGACAAACAATGAGCAGTTCTTC. Translated, it gives CASTGGGLGTNNEQFF. The whole variable domain, remainder taken from reference TRBV25-1 and TRBJ2-1, is EADIYQTPRYLVIGTGKKITLECSQTMGHDKMYWYQQDPGMELHLIHYSYGVNSTEKGDLSSESTVSRIRTEHFPLTLESARPSHTSQYLCASTGGGLGTNNEQFFGPGTRLTVL.

The chain is built from TRBV5-1 and TRBJ1-5, with a tentative D call TRBD1 (6 bases). This CDR3 contains 15 residues. The V and J ends lost 0 bases and 0 bases respectively, with 7 bases between them. Germline V CDR1 and CDR2: SGHRS, YFSETQ. The chain's CDR3 is CASSLEGGSNQPQHF. The CDR3, as DNA: TGCGCCAGCAGCTTGGAAGGGGGTAGCAATCAGCCCCAGCATTTT.

This chain connects TRBV6-5 to TRBJ1-2; maybe TRBD1 (5 bases). This CDR3 comprises 13 residues. Deletions cut 5 bases from V and 1 base from J, with 8 bases between. In germline, CDR1 is MNHEY, CDR2 SVGAGI. The CDR3 sequence: CASSRQFNYGYTF. CDR3 nucleotides: TGTGCCAGCAGTCGACAGTTTAACTATGGCTACACCTTC.

The chain is built from TRBV5-6 and TRBJ2-7; D is uncertain. Germline V gene lookup returns CDR1 SGHDT and CDR2 YYEEEE. With 0 bases removed from V and 0 bases from J, the gap between germline ends came to 7 bases. The CDR3 loop spans 14 amino acids. For the CDR3, the DNA is TGTGCCAGCAGCTTGGGTTGGCCCTCCTACGAGCAGTACTTC. It encodes CASSLGWPSYEQYF.